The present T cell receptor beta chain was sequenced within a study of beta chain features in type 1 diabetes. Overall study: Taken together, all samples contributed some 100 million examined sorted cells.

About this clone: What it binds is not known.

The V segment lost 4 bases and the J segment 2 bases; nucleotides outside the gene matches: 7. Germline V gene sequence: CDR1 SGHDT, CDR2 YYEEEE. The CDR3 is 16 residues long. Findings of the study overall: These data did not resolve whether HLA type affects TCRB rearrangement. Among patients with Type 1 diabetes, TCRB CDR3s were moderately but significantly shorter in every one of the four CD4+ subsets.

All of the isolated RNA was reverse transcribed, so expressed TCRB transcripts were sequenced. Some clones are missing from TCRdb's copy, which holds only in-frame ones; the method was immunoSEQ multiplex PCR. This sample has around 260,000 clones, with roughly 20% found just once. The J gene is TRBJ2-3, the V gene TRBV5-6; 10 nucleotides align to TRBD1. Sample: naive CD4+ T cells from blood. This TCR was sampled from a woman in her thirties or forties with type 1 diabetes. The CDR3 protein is CASSLRGTGATDTQYF. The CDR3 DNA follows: TGTGCCAGCAGCCTCCGCGGGACAGGGGCCACAGATACGCAGTATTTT.